Detailed here is one T cell receptor (beta chain). This record belongs to a study of PD-1 and CTLA-4 blockade in melanoma. Some clones are missing from TCRdb's copy, which holds only in-frame ones; the method was immunoSEQ multiplex PCR. Of around 21,000 clones listed, around 88% are singletons. In germline, CDR1 is SGHRS, CDR2 YFSETQ. This CDR3 has 11 residues. V gave up 7 bases and J gave up 7 bases, with 8 bases separating them. The sequence came from a human donor with melanoma. The V and J genes are TRBV5-1 and TRBJ2-2; D unresolved. The specimen comprised CD8+ T cells from peripheral blood, sampled before anti-PD-1 treatment. The DNA for the CDR3 is TGCGCCAGCGGCATCAGCGGGGAGCTGTTTTTT. It codes for CASGISGELFF. Using reference TRBV5-1 and TRBJ2-2 for the parts outside the CDR3, the full variable domain is KAGVTQTPRYLIKTRGQQVTLSCSPISGHRSVSWYQQTPGQGLQFLFEYFSETQRNKGNFPGRFSGRQFSNSRSEMNVSTLELGDSALYLCASGISGELFFGEGSRLTVL.